In this sample, the clone carrying this T cell receptor beta chain turned up many times. Antigen unknown. Individually, cDNA molecules had unique molecular identifiers attached to them. MiXCR, run by TCRdb on the 5' RACE reads, gives a single entry per CDR3 protein. The repertoire holds 50,000 to 85,000 distinct CDR3 sequences, with roughly 9% as singletons. The data were obtained in a study of early T cells in non-severe SARS-CoV-2 infection. Across the whole study: RNA in bulk from unsorted whole blood was sequenced, and chains were unpaired. Overall study findings and caveats: There was a bias toward anti-spike CD8 responses in VDJdb matching, which missed private and CD4 specificities.

The CDR3 spans 16 residues. Germline CDR1 SGHAT, CDR2 FQNNGV. The junction had 8 bases not matched to a gene; V was cut back by 5 bases and J by 4 bases. The chain joins TRBV11-2 to TRBJ2-2; 9 bases agree with TRBD2. This TCR derives from an adult who was a healthcare worker with PCR-confirmed SARS-CoV-2 infection or an uninfected control (not recorded which). The sequencing input was whole blood. The CDR3 DNA reads as TGTGCCAGCAGCCCCGTAGGCGGGAGGGGCACCGGGGAGCTGTTTTTT. It encodes CASSPVGGRGTGELFF.